Described below is a single T cell receptor (beta chain) sequence and its context. Sequencing was performed with immunoSEQ multiplex PCR; in TCRdb, only in-frame clones are kept and a portion is missing. The table records about 4,300 clones, under 75% of them present only once. This sample was included in a study of PD-1 blockade in classical Hodgkin lymphoma. Deletions cut 4 bases from V and 2 bases from J, with 8 bases between. The CDR3 spans 14 residues. Germline V gene lookup returns CDR1 SNHLY and CDR2 FYNNEI. Every one of the patients relapsed after autologous stem cell transplantation (brentuximab vedotin exposure was variable).

This receptor was identified in a human donor with classical Hodgkin lymphoma. The source material was peripheral blood mononuclear cells (PBMCs), sampled at baseline. V and J are TRBV2 and TRBJ2-2; D is possibly TRBD2 (5 bases). The CDR3 region has the DNA TGTGCCAGCAGTGCCTCGGGAAACACCGGGGAGCTGTTTTTT. The encoded protein is CASSASGNTGELFF.